Described below is a single T cell receptor (beta chain) sequence and its context. The antigen is undetermined. Libraries for TCRalpha and TCRbeta carried sample barcodes and unique molecular identifiers via 5'RACE. TCRdb re-called the 5' RACE reads with MiXCR, one entry per CDR3 protein. The table lists around 300,000 distinct CDR3 sequences, roughly 8.2% of them singletons. The data are from a study of T-cell memory formation after mild COVID-19. Between the trimmed V and J ends, which lost 2 bases and 1 base, there was a span of 4 bases. The V gene's germline CDR1 is SGHDT and CDR2 YYEEEE. The CDR3 loop spans 13 amino acids. The study's findings and limits: CD4+ contracting clones were mainly CM and EM; CD8+ ones, EMRA. The finding that pre-infection memory included some responding clones suggested that cross-reactive memory joined.

What was sequenced was PBMCs or a T cell subset sorted from them (not recorded which). This receptor was taken from a man aged 18 to 29 who had mild COVID-19 (a few samples of this study predate the infection). Cell type and time point are not known. The chain recombines TRBV5-6 with TRBJ2-1; D not certain. CDR3 nucleotide sequence: TGTGCCAGCAGCTTTGGGTCCTACAATGAGCAGTTCTTC. It translates to CASSFGSYNEQFF.